Below are 28 T cell receptor beta chains sequenced from a single sample in a study of cytomegalovirus exposure and HLA in healthy donors. PCR amplification relied on 60 Vbeta primers (plus 13 Jbeta primers). Assay used: immunoSEQ multiplex PCR; TCRdb lists only in-frame clones, some missing. Counted here are about 150,000 clones, roughly four fifths occurring once; the ten biggest clones make up over 1.1%. Specimen: PBMCs. Every receptor here comes from a man aged 18 to 29 in good health and CMV-seronegative.

The chain combines TRBV6-6 with TRBJ2-7; tentatively, D is TRBD1 (5 bases). The CDR3 extends over 13 amino acids. V was shortened by 6 bases and J by 1 base, with 10 bases between the two germline ends. Germline assignment: CDR1 MNHNY and CDR2 SVGAGI (reference sequence). CDR3 protein: CASRGRVSYEQYF. The CDR3 nucleotides read TGTGCCAGCAGGGGCAGGGTTTCCTACGAGCAGTACTTC.

There are a few counts of this clone. Other DNA sequences within the sample encode an identical CDR3. CDR3 sequence (DNA): TGTGCCAGCAGCTCGGGACAACAAGAGACCCAGTACTTC. Its protein product is CASSSGQQETQYF. The rearrangement uses TRBV5-4 and TRBJ2-5; D is perhaps TRBD1 (6 bases). The germline V and J ends were trimmed by 3 bases and 2 bases, with 8 bases remaining between them. Germline CDR1 and CDR2: SGHNT and YYREEE (reference sequence). This CDR3 has 13 residues.

This chain connects TRBV19 to TRBJ1-5; D gene ambiguous. The CDR3 consists of 12 residues. The ends were cut back, 5 bases at V and 9 bases at J, with 11 bases in the middle. In germline, CDR1 is LNHDA, CDR2 SQIVND (reference sequence). Written as DNA, the CDR3 is TGTGCCAGTAGTCCCCACCCCGGGCCCCAGCATTTT. It codes for CASSPHPGPQHF. Full variable domain (rest looked up from reference TRBV19 and TRBJ1-5): DGGITQSPKYLFRKEGQNVTLSCEQNLNHDAMYWYRQDPGQGLRLIYYSQIVNDFQKGDIAEGYSVSREKKESFPLTVTSAQKNPTAFYLCASSPHPGPQHFGDGTRLSIL.

V and J are TRBV11-2 and TRBJ1-1; D not resolved. V shed 2 bases and J shed 1 base, with 8 bases lying between them. The CDR3 is made up of 14 amino acids. In germline, CDR1 is SGHAT, CDR2 FQNNGV. CDR3 in DNA: TGTGCCAGCAGCTTAAACAGACCGAACACTGAAGCTTTCTTT. Amino acid sequence: CASSLNRPNTEAFF.

The chain uses TRBV5-6 and TRBJ2-7; D not certain. V gave up 4 bases and J gave up 3 bases, with 8 bases separating them. Germline-derived CDR1 and CDR2 are SGHDT and YYEEEE. The CDR3 has 12 amino acids. CDR3 loop: CASSVWLYEQYF. DNA of the CDR3: TGTGCCAGCAGCGTATGGCTCTACGAGCAGTACTTC.

This clone showed up just a few times. The rearrangement joins TRBV6-1 to TRBJ2-1, with D tentatively TRBD2 (5 bases). V lost 5 bases and J lost 4, with 15 bases in between. CDR3 length: 15 residues. Looked up from germline, CDR1 is MNHNS and CDR2 is SASEGT. The CDR3 is CASSPSAEPYNEQFF. The CDR3 DNA reads as TGTGCCAGCAGTCCCTCAGCGGAGCCTTACAATGAGCAGTTCTTC.

This clone was seen more than once but under ten times. The chain uses TRBV27 and TRBJ2-7; 7 nucleotides agree with TRBD1. The germline V gene has CDR1 MNHEY and CDR2 SMNVEV (reference sequence). CDR3 length equals 15 residues. Trimming cost V 2 bases and J 8 bases; bases outside gene matches: 12. CDR3 sequence: CASSLRAGGLGKQYF. The DNA of the CDR3 is TGTGCCAGCAGTTTAAGGGCAGGGGGTCTCGGAAAGCAGTACTTC.

The chain joins TRBV19 to TRBJ1-5; D is undetermined. This CDR3 comprises 15 residues. The germline CDR1 and CDR2 sequences are LNHDA and SQIVND (reference sequence). V shed 7 bases and J shed 2 bases, with 15 bases lying between them. CDR3 coding DNA: TGTGCCAGTACCCCCGAGCGGACCGGCAATCAGCCCCAGCATTTT. It is translated as CASTPERTGNQPQHF.

The chain couples TRBV29-1 to TRBJ1-2, with TRBD1 matching over 11 bases. The CDR3 consists of 15 residues. CDR1 is SQVTM and CDR2 is ANQGSEA in the germline V gene. Germline trimming cut 6 bases from V and 8 bases from J; bases unmatched to any gene: 14. The CDR3 spells CSVTIPGQGVSGYTF. The DNA for the CDR3 is TGCAGCGTGACAATACCGGGACAGGGGGTGAGCGGCTACACCTTC.

The rearrangement joins TRBV10-3 to TRBJ2-4; D not certain. This CDR3 contains 16 residues. With 3 bases removed from V and 4 bases from J, the gap between germline ends came to 16 bases. Germline CDR1 ENHRY, CDR2 SYGVKD. This chain's CDR3 is CAISDSAIRPKNIQYF. The CDR3 bases are TGTGCCATCAGTGATTCCGCAATCAGGCCTAAAAACATTCAGTACTTC.

This clone has just one count. The chain has TRBV28 and TRBJ1-3; no reliable D call. CDR1 is MDHEN and CDR2 is SYDVKM in the germline V gene. With 3 bases removed from V and 0 bases from J, the gap between germline ends came to 12 bases. CDR3 size: 16 residues. CDR3 bases: TGTGCCAGCAGTTTTTTCCCAGGTAGCTCTGGAAACACCATATATTTT. This sequence encodes CASSFFPGSSGNTIYF.

This clone was seen once. The gene calls are TRBV29-1 and TRBJ2-3, with D maybe TRBD1 (6 bases). The CDR3 covers 16 residues. Germline V gives CDR1 SQVTM, CDR2 ANQGSEA. V lost 4 bases to trimming and J lost 2 bases, with 19 bases between them. CDR3 DNA sequence: TGCAGCGTTGGGGGTGGTAGAGGGGGTACCACAGATACGCAGTATTTT. It translates to CSVGGGRGGTTDTQYF.

This clone has a handful of counts. The chain employs TRBV4-1 and TRBJ2-4; D possibly corresponds to TRBD1 (6 bases). V was pared by 3 bases and J by 9 bases, with 15 bases between. Germline V lookup: CDR1 MGHRA, CDR2 YSYEKL. The CDR3 covers 14 residues. The CDR3 DNA sequence: TGCGCCAGCAGCCATTGGGCAGGGGATAGCATTCAGTACTTC. Its translation is CASSHWAGDSIQYF.

The chain links TRBV6-6 to TRBJ2-7, with TRBD2 matching 7 bases. Per the germline V gene, CDR1 is MNHNY and CDR2 is SVGAGI (reference sequence). The CDR3 covers 13 residues. Trimming at V came to 2 bases and at J to 7 bases, leaving 5 bases not matched to a gene. CDR3 nucleotides: TGTGCCAGCAGTTACCCCGCCGGGGGGGAGCAGTACTTC. Protein sequence: CASSYPAGGEQYF.

This clone was found a few times. This rearrangement joins TRBV4-1 to TRBJ2-7; 9 bases are a match to TRBD2. The CDR3 loop spans 18 amino acids. The germline CDR1 and CDR2 sequences are MGHRA and YSYEKL. V gave up 1 base and J gave up 2 bases; unmatched junction bases: 12. The CDR3 loop is CASSQVGGRARSPYEQYF. CDR3 coding DNA: TGCGCCAGCAGCCAAGTCGGCGGGAGGGCGAGAAGTCCCTACGAGCAGTACTTC.

The genes are TRBV7-2 and TRBJ2-3; 8 nucleotides align to TRBD2. This CDR3 contains 19 residues. Unmatched junction bases numbered 20, after V lost 5 bases and J lost 4 bases. Germline loops: CDR1 SGHTA, CDR2 FQGNSA. The CDR3 coding sequence is TGTGCCAGCAGCCCCCGTATTAGAACTAGCGGAGTTGGGGCAGATACGCAGTATTTT. Translated, it gives CASSPRIRTSGVGADTQYF.

The V and J genes are TRBV7-2 and TRBJ2-1; D is possibly TRBD2 (6 bases). With 2 bases removed from V and 8 bases from J, the gap between germline ends came to 16 bases. Germline lookup yields CDR1 SGHTA and CDR2 FQGNSA. This CDR3 region has 15 residues. CDR3 sequence: CASSLLSGRQDEQFF. CDR3 bases: TGTGCCAGCAGCTTACTGTCAGGGAGGCAGGATGAGCAGTTCTTC.

This chain joins TRBV10-2 and TRBJ2-7; 9 nucleotides align to TRBD2. Germline CDR1 reads WSHSY; CDR2 reads SAAADI. This CDR3 spans 13 amino acids. V was clipped by 11 bases and J by 3 bases; unmatched bases: 8. Written as DNA, the CDR3 is TGCGCCGTCTCGACTAGCGGCTACTACGAGCAGTACTTC. Residues: CAVSTSGYYEQYF.

V is TRBV10-1 and J is TRBJ1-1, with D perhaps matching TRBD1 (5 bases). The germline V gene encodes CDR1 WNHNN and CDR2 SYGVQD (reference sequence). V was pared by 5 bases and J by 0 bases, with 13 bases between. The CDR3 totals 15 residues. CDR3 in DNA: TGCGCCAGCAGTAGCGTCCGGACACTGAACACTGAAGCTTTCTTT. Translating it yields CASSSVRTLNTEAFF.

The V gene is TRBV25-1, the J gene TRBJ1-4; possible D gene TRBD1, 6 bases. Trimming shortened V by 4 bases and J by 7 bases, and 13 bases separated the two germline ends. The germline V gene has CDR1 MGHDK and CDR2 SYGVNS. The CDR3 length is 14 residues. The CDR3 region has the DNA TGTGCCAGCAGTGCGGGCAGGGGTTCTGAAAAACTGTTTTTT. Translation gives CASSAGRGSEKLFF.

V gene TRBV18 combines with J gene TRBJ1-2; 9 bases are a match to TRBD1. Looked up from germline, CDR1 is KGHSH and CDR2 is LQKENI. With 3 bases clipped from V and 4 bases from J, the junction kept 6 bases outside the gene matches. This CDR3 spans 15 amino acids. The CDR3 region is CASSPWDRASYGYTF. The CDR3 nucleotides are TGTGCCAGCTCACCGTGGGACAGGGCTAGCTATGGCTACACCTTC.

The chain employs TRBV5-4 and TRBJ2-7, with a tentative D call TRBD1 (6 bases). Between the trimmed V and J ends, which lost 2 bases and 7 bases, there was a span of 13 bases. This CDR3 is built from 13 residues. Germline CDR1 SGHNT, CDR2 YYREEE (reference sequence). For the CDR3, the DNA is TGTGCCAGCAGCTTATCCCAAACAGGGGAGCAGTACTTC. Amino acids: CASSLSQTGEQYF.

Regarding this clone: Germline and junction disagree at one end, which may indicate a read error. Additional DNA sequences in this sample encode the identical CDR3. The chain joins TRBV4-1 to TRBJ2-5; D may be TRBD1 (6 bases). CDR3 length: 13 amino acids. Germline V gene sequence: CDR1 MGHRA, CDR2 YSYEKL. The CDR3 region is CASSLDSEETQYF. The CDR3 DNA follows: TGCGCCAGCAGCCTGGACAGCGAAGAAACCCAGTACTTC.

The rearrangement links TRBV28 to TRBJ2-2; TRBD2 matches 10 bases. The CDR3 is 16 amino acids. V dropped 10 bases and J dropped 5; count of bases not matched to a gene: 13. CDR1 and CDR2 (germline): MDHEN, SYDVKM. CDR3 DNA: TGTGCCACCCACCCACCTAGCGGGAGTGATACCGGGGAGCTGTTTTTT. It encodes CATHPPSGSDTGELFF. Looking up the rest from reference TRBV28 and TRBJ2-2 gives the full variable domain: DVKVTQSSRYLVKRTGEKVFLECVQDMDHENMFWYRQDPGLGLRLIYFSYDVKMKEKGDIPEGYSVSREKKERFSLILESASTNQTSMYLCATHPPSGSDTGELFFGEGSRLTVL.

The chain carries TRBV6-1 and TRBJ1-3; D remains ambiguous. CDR1 and CDR2 from the germline V gene are MNHNS and SASEGT. V lost 0 bases, J lost 0 bases, and 12 bases lay in between. The CDR3 loop spans 17 amino acids. As DNA, the CDR3 is TGTGCCAGCAGTGAAGCGCTTCAGGCGTACTCTGGAAACACCATATATTTT. It encodes CASSEALQAYSGNTIYF.

This rearrangement joins TRBV11-3 to TRBJ2-5, with TRBD2 identical over 12 bases. CDR3 size: 15 residues. Trimming removed 2 bases from V and 5 bases from J; junction bases left unmatched: 3. CDR1 and CDR2 from the germline V gene are SGHNT and YENEEA. The DNA of the CDR3 is TGTGCCAGCAGCTTACTAGCGGGAGGGCCGGAGACCCAGTACTTC. This encodes CASSLLAGGPETQYF.

The V and J genes are TRBV7-9 and TRBJ1-2, with 7 bases that match TRBD1. V gave up 6 bases and J gave up 5 bases; unmatched junction bases: 12. Per the germline V gene, CDR1 is SEHNR and CDR2 is FQNEAQ (reference sequence). This CDR3 spans 15 amino acids. The CDR3 coding sequence is TGTGCCAGCAGTCCCTCCAGACAGGGTCTTTATGGCTACACCTTC. Its protein product is CASSPSRQGLYGYTF.

The CDR3 coding sequence is TGTGCCAGCAGCTCGAGGGGGGAGGGCTCCTACGAGCAGTACTTC. Its translation: CASSSRGEGSYEQYF. V gene TRBV7-2 combines with J gene TRBJ2-7; a possible D gene is TRBD2 (7 bases). CDR3 length: 15 residues. Germline V gene lookup returns CDR1 SGHTA and CDR2 FQGNSA. The V gene lost 4 bases and the J gene lost 0 bases, with 13 bases spanning the gap.